The sequence of this T cell receptor (beta chain) was determined in a study of beta chain features in type 1 diabetes. General observations from the study: In every one of the four CD4+ subsets, TCRB CDR3s were moderately but significantly shorter in Type 1 diabetes patients.

Points on this clone: Its antigen is not known.

Germline CDR1 and CDR2: SEHNR and FQNEAQ (reference sequence). Trimming removed 5 bases at V and 1 base at J, with 11 bases between. The CDR3 extends over 14 amino acids. The whole isolated RNA underwent reverse transcription, so sequencing captured expressed TCRB transcripts. The repertoire was sequenced with immunoSEQ multiplex PCR; TCRdb's copy has only in-frame clones and lacks some. This table has more than 300,000 clones, around 12% appearing once. Material for sequencing was naive CD4+ T cells from blood. This sequence originates from a woman aged 18-29 years with type 1 diabetes. The genes are TRBV7-9 and TRBJ1-1; no reliable D call. The CDR3 sequence: CASSAYSGNTEAFF. In nucleotides, the CDR3 is TGTGCCAGCAGCGCCTACTCCGGGAACACTGAAGCTTTCTTT.